These T cell receptor beta chains were read from a single sample in a study of PD-1 blockade in classical Hodgkin lymphoma. TCRdb keeps only in-frame clones here, not all; method: immunoSEQ multiplex PCR. The top ten clones hold approximately 9.8% of a sample with about 39,000 clones, 75% to 85% of them seen once. The input for sequencing was peripheral blood mononuclear cells (PBMCs), taken before the fourth cycle of nivolumab. Every receptor here comes from a human donor with classical Hodgkin lymphoma. Each CDR3 is given with its conserved first and last residue. Each record gives: D gene, J gene, clone size, V gene, CDR3 DNA, CDR3 protein. A D gene is named only where the DNA matches it firmly. The listing skips clone size in some rows; elsewhere it reads once, few, many or a size class.

>.|TRBJ1-1|.|TRBV5-1
TGCGCCAGCAGAGACCGGGTCCCCTTGGACACTGAAGCTTTCTTT
CASRDRVPLDTEAFF
>.|TRBJ2-1|.|TRBV27
TGTGCCAGCAGTTTACCGGGGGCTTCTGGCAATGAGCAGTTCTTC
CASSLPGASGNEQFF
>TRBD2|TRBJ2-1|.|TRBV27
TGTGCCAGCAGTCAGTGGCTAGCGGGGGAGCAGTTCTTC
CASSQWLAGEQFF
>.|TRBJ2-2|.|TRBV4-1
TGCGCCAGCAGGAGGGGGACGGTTAACACCGGGGAGCTGTTTTTT
CASRRGTVNTGELFF
>.|TRBJ1-1|once|TRBV15
TGTGCCACCAGCCCACGAGCGGGGTCGGGGACTGAAGCTTTCTTT
CATSPRAGSGTEAFF
>TRBD1|TRBJ2-2|.|TRBV6-5
TGTGCCAGTCCTGGGACAGTAAGGACCGGGGAGCTGTTTTTT
CASPGTVRTGELFF
>.|TRBJ2-2|.|TRBV6-6
TGTGCCAGCAGTTACCCCCTTCGCTCCGGGGAGCTGTTTTTT
CASSYPLRSGELFF
>.|TRBJ1-2|.|TRBV9
TGTGCCAGCAGCGTAGCGGCACAGAGCTATGGCTACACCTTC
CASSVAAQSYGYTF
>TRBD1|TRBJ1-2|.|TRBV5-1
TGCGCCAGCAGCTCCCGGGACAGGGGAAGGCGGGCTGTTTCCTATGGCTACACCTTC
CASSSRDRGRRAVSYGYTF
>.|TRBJ2-1|.|TRBV11-2
TGTGCCAGCAGCTTCATGCCGGGACATTTCTTC
CASSFMPGHFF
>.|TRBJ1-2|.|TRBV5-1
TGCGCCAGCAGCTTGTTACCCACCTATGGCTACACCTTC
CASSLLPTYGYTF
>.|TRBJ2-3|.|TRBV5-1
TGCGCCAGCAGCTTGGGAGTCCTGCGGGGGACAACAGATACGCAGTATTTT
CASSLGVLRGTTDTQYF
>TRBD1|TRBJ1-1|.|TRBV5-4
TGTGCCAGCAGCTTAGCCAAGACAGGGCCGAACACTGAAGCTTTCTTT
CASSLAKTGPNTEAFF
>TRBD1|TRBJ1-4|.|TRBV9
TGTGCCAGCAGCGTGGGGACAGGGAGGGAAAAACTGTTTTTT
CASSVGTGREKLFF
>TRBD2|TRBJ2-1|few|TRBV10-3
TGTGCCATCAGGGCTAGCGGGGGGGCTTACAATGAGCAGTTCTTC
CAIRASGGAYNEQFF
>TRBD2|TRBJ2-3|.|TRBV28
TGTGCCAGCAGTCCCCCTACTAGCGGGGGGCGGGGTACGCAGTATTTT
CASSPPTSGGRGTQYF
>.|TRBJ2-7|.|TRBV11-3
TGTGCCAGCAGCCTGGGGGGACCCGCGGACGAGCAGTACTTC
CASSLGGPADEQYF
>.|TRBJ2-3|.|TRBV4-3
TGCGCCAGCAGCCAAGAACTAGGCCCCACAGATACGCAGTATTTT
CASSQELGPTDTQYF
>.|TRBJ1-6|.|TRBV7-2
TGTGCCAGCAGCTTAGGGTCGGCAGGCTATAATTCACCCCTCCACTTT
CASSLGSAGYNSPLHF
>TRBD1|TRBJ2-7|.|TRBV7-2
TGTGCCAGCAGCTTAAGGGACAGGTCCTACGAGCAGTACTTC
CASSLRDRSYEQYF
>.|TRBJ2-7|.|TRBV10-3
TGTGCCATCAGTGACCCGAGGGAGGTTTACGAGCAGTACTTC
CAISDPREVYEQYF
>TRBD2|TRBJ2-1|.|TRBV4-1
TGCGCCAGCAGCCGGAGCGGGGGGTGGAATGAGCAGTTCTTC
CASSRSGGWNEQFF
>.|TRBJ1-2|.|TRBV23-1
TGCGCCAGCGGCCACAAGTCGGATAACTATGGCTACACCTTC
CASGHKSDNYGYTF
>.|TRBJ2-7|once|TRBV29-1
TGCAGCGCCCTAACAGCGAGGGGCGTGGGAGAGCAGTACTTC
CSALTARGVGEQYF
>TRBD1|TRBJ2-5|.|TRBV18
TGTGCCAGCTCACCAGGACAGGAGCAGTACTTC
CASSPGQEQYF
>TRBD2|TRBJ2-1|.|TRBV4-2
TGTGCCAGCAGCCAAGGACTAGCCGGGAATGAGCAGTTCTTC
CASSQGLAGNEQFF
>.|TRBJ1-6|.|TRBV4-1
TGCGCCAGCAGCTCCCTGCCTGGGGGCAGGTCACCCCTCCACTTT
CASSSLPGGRSPLHF
>.|TRBJ2-1|.|TRBV4-3
TGCGCCAGCAGCCAAGATTTGGGGGGTCTGGGGGCCTACAATGAGCAGTTCTTC
CASSQDLGGLGAYNEQFF
>.|TRBJ2-6|.|TRBV7-2
TGTGCCAGCAGCCTATTAGCAAAACCGAGCTCTGGGGCCAACGTCCTGACTTTC
CASSLLAKPSSGANVLTF
>.|TRBJ2-7|few|TRBV7-2
TGTGCCAGCAGCTTAGTGGACTCGTACGAGCAGTACTTC
CASSLVDSYEQYF
>TRBD1|TRBJ1-5|once|TRBV6-1
TGTGCCAGCAGTCAAGCTCCGGGACAGGGAAAGCACAATCAGCCCCAGCATTTT
CASSQAPGQGKHNQPQHF
>.|TRBJ2-7|.|TRBV5-1
TGCGCCAGCAGCTTGGCCGGGACCTCCTACGAGCAGTACTTC
CASSLAGTSYEQYF
>TRBD1|TRBJ1-2|.|TRBV5-8
TGTGCCAGCAGCGCTTATTCCGGGACAGGGGATGGCTACACCTTC
CASSAYSGTGDGYTF
>.|TRBJ2-7|once|TRBV28
TGTGCCAGCAGTTTATGGGGGTTAGTCTACGAGCAGTACTTC
CASSLWGLVYEQYF
>.|TRBJ2-3|.|TRBV27
TGTGCCAGCAGTAGCCAGGGTCAGGGGACAGATACGCAGTATTTT
CASSSQGQGTDTQYF
>.|TRBJ2-2|.|TRBV5-1
TGCGCCAGCAGCTTGGCCCAGAACACCGGGGAGCTGTTTTTT
CASSLAQNTGELFF
>TRBD1|TRBJ2-7|.|TRBV2
TGTGCCAGCAGCGGACAGGGAGAGGCCTACGAGCAGTACTTC
CASSGQGEAYEQYF
>.|TRBJ2-7|once|TRBV7-9
TGTGCCAGCAGCCGCCAACAGGGTTACTACGAGCAGTACTTC
CASSRQQGYYEQYF
>TRBD2|TRBJ2-3|.|TRBV4-3
TGCGCCAGCAGCCCTTCTCTCGGGGGGGGCCCCACAGATACGCAGTATTTT
CASSPSLGGGPTDTQYF
>TRBD1|TRBJ1-1|large|TRBV5-1
TGCGCCAGCAGCCACGGGACAGGGAACACTGAAGCTTTCTTT
CASSHGTGNTEAFF
>.|TRBJ2-2|.|TRBV13
TGTGCCAGCAGCTTACTTACAGGGCTCCCCGGGGAGCTGTTTTTT
CASSLLTGLPGELFF
>.|TRBJ1-1|.|TRBV18
TGTGCCAGCTCACCATTCGACGGTAACACTGAAGCTTTCTTT
CASSPFDGNTEAFF
>.|TRBJ1-6|few|TRBV7-2
TGTGCCAGCAGCTCCACGAGTTATGGGGATTCACCCCTCCACTTT
CASSSTSYGDSPLHF
>.|TRBJ1-6|.|TRBV19
TGTGCCAGTACTTGGCGGGACACCAATTCACCCCTCCACTTT
CASTWRDTNSPLHF
>TRBD1|TRBJ2-2|.|TRBV2
TGTGCCAGCCTCACAGGGGATTATACCGGGGAGCTGTTTTTT
CASLTGDYTGELFF
>TRBD2|TRBJ2-2|few|TRBV11-2
TGTGCCAGCAGCTTATCCCGGAGGATAGCGGGGCAGGCCGGGGAGCTGTTTTTT
CASSLSRRIAGQAGELFF